This T cell receptor (beta chain) comes out of a study of cytomegalovirus exposure and HLA in healthy donors. Study results and caveats: CMV serostatus alone was available as immune exposure information. Follow-up analysis seemed to connect common viral pathogens with several of the most significant clusters identified.

J was trimmed by 3 bases and V by 4 bases; bases with no gene match: 6. Germline CDR1 reads SGDLS; CDR2 reads YYNGEE. CDR3 length: 15 amino acids. PCR employed 60 Vbeta and 13 Jbeta primers. Sequencing used immunoSEQ multiplex PCR; TCRdb keeps in-frame clones, though not all of them. The table shows 95,000 to 150,000 clones, with roughly 69% occurring only once. As regards this clone: Its antigen is not known.

The sequenced material came from PBMCs. The chain links TRBV9 to TRBJ2-1, with 8 bases lining up with TRBD2. The source is a woman in her forties in good health and CMV-seropositive. The CDR3 is CASSSSGTSYNEQFF. Here the CDR3 DNA reads TGTGCCAGCAGCTCATCCGGGACTAGCTACAATGAGCAGTTCTTC.